These 25 T cell receptor beta chains came from one sample sequenced in a study of blood T cell repertoires in COVID-19. Sequencing was performed with immunoSEQ multiplex PCR; in TCRdb, only in-frame clones are kept and a portion is missing. The table has 90,000 to 120,000 clones, over 75% seen once. Material for sequencing was peripheral blood. The receptor set was obtained from a woman aged 55 to 70 with acute or convalescent COVID-19.

This clone has just one count. CDR3 amino acids: CATSSPGTHLFLHSNQPQHF. The CDR3 DNA follows: TGTGCCACCAGCAGCCCCGGGACTCACCTATTTCTTCATAGCAATCAGCCCCAGCATTTT. The rearrangement joins TRBV15 to TRBJ1-5; D might be TRBD1 (5 bases). Germline CDR1 reads LNHNV; CDR2 reads YYDKDF (reference sequence). The CDR3 contains 20 residues. Trimming cost V 3 bases and J 0 bases, with 24 bases left between them.

This chain connects TRBV3-1 (or the pseudogene TRBV3-2) to TRBJ2-7, with 11 bases aligning to TRBD2. CDR1 is LGHDT, CDR2 YNNKEL, per germline (reference sequence). The trim removed 2 bases at V and 5 bases at J, leaving 8 bases unmatched. The CDR3 contains 16 residues. CDR3 in DNA: TGTGCCAGCAGCCAAACAACTAGCGGGAGTCGGGACGAGCAGTACTTC. Translation gives CASSQTTSGSRDEQYF.

The J gene is TRBJ1-2, the V gene TRBV30; weak D call: TRBD1 (5 bases). Trimming took 8 bases from V and 2 from J, leaving 12 bases between them. The germline gives CDR1 GTSNPN, CDR2 SVGIG (reference sequence). There are 12 residues in the CDR3. CDR3 in amino acids: CAAHRTNYGYTF. The CDR3 nucleotides are TGTGCCGCCCACCGGACAAACTATGGCTACACCTTC.

The chain has TRBV19 and TRBJ1-1; possibly TRBD1 for D (5 bases). CDR1 is LNHDA, CDR2 SQIVND, per germline (reference sequence). The ends were cut back, 7 bases at V and 5 bases at J, with 17 bases in the middle. The CDR3 is 14 amino acids. The CDR3 DNA reads as TGTGCCAGTATCCCCGTAGCCGGGGGGACTGAAGCTTTCTTT. The encoded protein is CASIPVAGGTEAFF.

V usage is TRBV30 and J usage is TRBJ2-5; 11 bases fit TRBD2. The trim removed 2 bases at V and 4 bases at J, leaving 3 bases unmatched. Per germline, CDR1 GTSNPN and CDR2 SVGIG (reference sequence). The CDR3 sequence is 14 residues long. This CDR3 reads CAWSPLAGGETQYF. The CDR3 region has the DNA TGTGCCTGGAGTCCCCTAGCGGGAGGAGAGACCCAGTACTTC.

The genes are TRBV12-3 or TRBV12-4 and TRBJ2-2; no firm D call. This CDR3 has 12 amino acids. V was clipped by 6 bases and J by 6 bases, with 8 bases between them. DNA for the CDR3: TGTGCCAGCAGAACTATAGCCGGGGAGCTGTTTTTT. Translating gives CASRTIAGELFF.

The chain uses TRBV19 and TRBJ1-3; the D is unclear. The CDR3 has 12 residues. Trimming stripped 4 bases from V and 4 bases from J, with 5 bases between. Germline V lookup: CDR1 LNHDA, CDR2 SQIVND (reference sequence). The CDR3: CASSTVGNTIYF. The CDR3 nucleotides are TGTGCCAGTAGTACCGTGGGAAACACCATATATTTT.

The genes are TRBV30 and TRBJ1-2; D is uncertain. V lost 0 bases and J 6 bases, leaving 14 bases between the germline ends. Looked up from germline, CDR1 is GTSNPN and CDR2 is SVGIG (reference sequence). The CDR3 is made up of 14 amino acids. The CDR3 loop is CAWSVQMGRHGYTF. The CDR3 DNA sequence: TGTGCCTGGAGTGTACAAATGGGCCGACATGGCTACACCTTC.

The chain combines TRBV28 with TRBJ1-5, with TRBD1 identical over 9 bases. With 2 bases clipped from V and 2 bases from J, the junction kept 1 base outside the gene matches. This CDR3 contains 15 residues. Germline V CDR1 and CDR2: MDHEN, SYDVKM. CDR3 nucleotide sequence: TGTGCCAGCAGTTTAGGGACAGGGCGCAATCAGCCCCAGCATTTT. Encoded protein: CASSLGTGRNQPQHF.

There are a few counts of this clone. The chain is built from TRBV5-6 and TRBJ1-6; D remains ambiguous. This CDR3 is 16 amino acids long. Germline CDR1 SGHDT, CDR2 YYEEEE. Trimming stripped 1 base from V and 10 bases from J, with 18 bases between. Here the CDR3 DNA reads TGTGCCAGCAGCTTGTCTCGAACCAGGATCGGCTCACCCCTCCACTTT. It is translated as CASSLSRTRIGSPLHF.

This sequence joins TRBV5-1 and TRBJ1-1, with 7 nucleotides matching TRBD1. CDR3 length equals 14 residues. Trimming removed 6 bases from V and 0 bases from J; junction bases left unmatched: 5. The germline V gene has CDR1 SGHRS and CDR2 YFSETQ. The CDR3 DNA reads as TGCGCCAGCAAACAGGGGTCTATGAACACTGAAGCTTTCTTT. This gives the protein CASKQGSMNTEAFF.

This rearrangement joins TRBV5-1 to TRBJ2-5; 8 bases are shared with TRBD1. The trim removed 7 bases at V and 1 base at J, leaving 3 bases unmatched. Per the germline V gene, CDR1 is SGHRS and CDR2 is YFSETQ. CDR3 length equals 13 residues. The CDR3 nucleotides read TGCGCCAGCGGACAGGGCTCCCAAGAGACCCAGTACTTC. The encoded protein is CASGQGSQETQYF.

The J gene is TRBJ1-2, the V gene TRBV18, with 9 bases lining up with TRBD1. Germline V gene data show CDR1 as KGHSH and CDR2 as LQKENI. This CDR3 has 13 amino acids. V lost 3 bases to trimming and J lost 6 bases; unmatched junction nucleotides: 2. DNA of the CDR3: TGTGCCAGCTCACCTCGGACAGGGGATGGCTACACCTTC. Its protein product is CASSPRTGDGYTF.

The chain has TRBV10-3 and TRBJ2-1; the D is unclear. CDR3 size: 12 residues. In germline, CDR1 is ENHRY, CDR2 SYGVKD. Deletions cut 2 bases from V and 12 bases from J, with 11 bases between. As DNA, the CDR3 is TGTGCCATCAGTGAGCCTAAGACTTTGCAGTTCTTC. This encodes CAISEPKTLQFF.

CDR3 sequence: CASSPGGISYEQYV. Written as DNA, the CDR3 is TGTGCCAGCAGCCCCGGGGGGATTTCCTACGAGCAGTACGTC. The J gene is TRBJ2-7, the V gene TRBV28, with 7 bases aligning to TRBD2. Germline CDR1 and CDR2: MDHEN and SYDVKM. This CDR3 comprises 14 residues. The junction had 6 bases not matched to a gene; V was cut back by 6 bases and J by 1 base.

The J gene is TRBJ1-3, the V gene TRBV12-3 or TRBV12-4; D ambiguous. CDR3 length: 12 amino acids. V lost 4 bases and J 4 bases, leaving 5 bases between the germline ends. The CDR3 sequence: CASSSIGNTIYF. CDR3 coding DNA: TGTGCCAGCAGTTCTATAGGAAACACCATATATTTT.

The chain joins TRBV13 to TRBJ2-7, with 8 bases identical to TRBD2. With 4 bases clipped from V and 2 bases from J, the junction kept 4 bases outside the gene matches. The CDR3 spans 14 residues. Per the germline V gene, CDR1 is PRHDT and CDR2 is FYEKMQ (reference sequence). CDR3 in DNA: TGTGCCAGCAGCTACCCGGGACTAGCCTACGAGCAGTACTTC. Its protein is CASSYPGLAYEQYF.

CDR3 residues: CASSLLEVRAYNEQFF. In DNA, the CDR3 is TGTGCCAGCAGTTTATTGGAGGTACGGGCCTACAATGAGCAGTTCTTC. The gene calls are TRBV28 and TRBJ2-1; D might be TRBD2 (5 bases). This CDR3 is built from 16 residues. In germline, CDR1 is MDHEN, CDR2 SYDVKM. Trimming took 1 base from V and 2 from J, leaving 12 bases between them.

The V and J genes are TRBV24-1 and TRBJ1-2, with TRBD1 matching over 11 bases. The CDR3 consists of 13 residues. Germline assignment: CDR1 KGHDR and CDR2 SFDVKD. With V trimmed by 6 bases and J by 8 bases, 4 bases remained unmatched. The CDR3: CATSWGQGGGYTF. The CDR3 region has the DNA TGTGCCACCAGTTGGGGACAGGGGGGAGGCTACACCTTC.

Only one count was recorded for this clone. This sequence joins TRBV10-1 and TRBJ2-1, with D possibly being TRBD2 (5 bases). V was clipped by 0 bases and J by 2 bases, with 11 bases between them. Germline CDR1 is WNHNN and CDR2 is SYGVQD (reference sequence). The CDR3 spans 16 residues. The CDR3 DNA reads as TGCGCCAGCAGTGAGTCCCCGTGGGGAGCCTACAATGAGCAGTTCTTC. This codes for CASSESPWGAYNEQFF.

This sequence joins TRBV7-8 and TRBJ2-7; a weak D match, TRBD1 (6 bases). There are 14 residues in the CDR3. V gave up 1 base and J gave up 3 bases, with 10 bases separating them. Germline V gene data show CDR1 as SGHVS and CDR2 as FQNEAQ. CDR3 protein: CASSLGQAVYEQYF. In DNA form, the CDR3 reads TGTGCCAGCAGCTTAGGACAGGCGGTCTACGAGCAGTACTTC.

This rearrangement joins TRBV29-1 to TRBJ2-7, with D perhaps TRBD1 (6 bases). The CDR3 is made up of 13 amino acids. The ends were cut back, 4 bases at V and 1 base at J, with 11 bases in the middle. Germline V CDR1 and CDR2: SQVTM, ANQGSEA. The chain's CDR3 is CSVVTGSSYEQYF. The CDR3 DNA sequence: TGCAGCGTTGTAACAGGGTCTTCCTACGAGCAGTACTTC.

V and J are TRBV9 and TRBJ1-6; 9 bases match TRBD1. Germline lookup yields CDR1 SGDLS and CDR2 YYNGEE. The ends lost 0 bases at V and 9 bases at J; junction bases unmatched: 4. The CDR3 extends over 15 amino acids. The CDR3 loop reads CASSVEGTGSSPLHF. The CDR3 coding sequence is TGTGCCAGCAGCGTAGAGGGGACAGGGAGTTCACCCCTCCACTTT.

The chain links TRBV3-1 (or the pseudogene TRBV3-2) to TRBJ2-5; D uncertain. Trimming shortened V by 1 base and J by 5 bases, and 20 bases separated the two germline ends. The CDR3 spans 17 residues. CDR1 is LGHDT, CDR2 YNNKEL, per germline (reference sequence). CDR3 region: CASSQGTRWQQTETQYF. For the CDR3, the DNA is TGTGCCAGCAGCCAAGGAACAAGATGGCAACAGACGGAGACCCAGTACTTC.

This rearrangement joins TRBV30 to TRBJ2-1; possibly TRBD2 for D (6 bases). V lost 1 base, J lost 3 bases, and 10 bases lay in between. The CDR3 sequence is 14 residues long. Germline CDR1 reads GTSNPN; CDR2 reads SVGIG (reference sequence). The CDR3 loop is CAWSGLASYNEQFF. The CDR3, as DNA: TGTGCCTGGAGTGGGCTAGCGAGCTACAATGAGCAGTTCTTC.